Each of the 16 T cell receptor beta chains below was sequenced from the same sample in a study of T cell repertoires in cytomegalovirus infection. The antigens these receptors bind are not known. TCRdb called the reads again in MiXCR, with one record for every CDR3 protein. Counted here are about 770,000 distinct CDR3 sequences, 25% to 30% occurring once; the ten biggest clones make up roughly 13%. The sample here was cultured CD8+ T cells from PBMCs, taken from culture after CMV antigen stimulation. The receptor set was obtained from a human donor in good health (CMV status not recorded). Some clones in this sample may be carry-over from other donors' samples.

There are a few counts of this clonotype. This sequence joins TRBV10-3 and TRBJ2-1; D might be TRBD2 (5 bases). The CDR3 contains 13 residues. Trimming cost V 4 bases and J 9 bases, with 13 bases left between them. The V gene's germline CDR1 is ENHRY and CDR2 SYGVKD. The chain's CDR3 is CAISGSGEGEQFF. CDR3 in DNA: TGTGCCATCAGTGGATCCGGGGAAGGTGAGCAGTTCTTC.

Ten or more counts support this clonotype. This chain joins TRBV7-2 and TRBJ2-7; maybe TRBD1 (6 bases). The CDR3 is 13 amino acids. Germline CDR1 SGHTA, CDR2 FQGNSA. Trimming took 5 bases from V and 1 from J, leaving 9 bases between them. The CDR3 reads CASSPDSSYEQYV. The CDR3 DNA is TGTGCCAGCAGCCCGGACAGTTCCTACGAGCAGTACGTC.

Notes on this clonotype: Sequence at one end of the junction differs from germline and may be a read error. The V call is TRBV15, the J call TRBJ2-7; possibly TRBD1 for D (5 bases). Germline V gene sequence: CDR1 LNHNV, CDR2 YYDKDF (reference sequence). CDR3 size: 14 residues. The CDR3 sequence is CATSRDQGSYEQYF. As DNA, the CDR3 is TGTGCCACCAGTAGAGATCAGGGCTCCTACGAGCAGTACTTC.

The rearrangement uses TRBV7-9 and TRBJ2-3; no reliable D call. This CDR3 has 14 residues. CDR1 is SEHNR, CDR2 FQNEAQ, per germline (reference sequence). V dropped 3 bases and J dropped 1 base, with 8 bases sitting between them. The CDR3 bases are TGTGCCAGCAGCTTTCCTATGGGCACAGATACGCAGTATTTT. This codes for CASSFPMGTDTQYF.

This clonotype was seen only a few times. The chain uses TRBV7-6 and TRBJ2-7; D is perhaps TRBD1 (6 bases). Germline-derived CDR1 and CDR2 are SGHVS and FNYEAQ. The germline V and J ends were trimmed by 0 bases and 3 bases, with 9 bases remaining between them. This CDR3 contains 14 residues. The CDR3 here is CASSLAGTNYEQYF. CDR3 coding DNA: TGTGCCAGCAGCTTAGCGGGGACAAACTACGAGCAGTACTTC.

The CDR3 reads CASSFRKGPDTQYF. CDR3 bases: TGTGCCAGCAGCTTCCGGAAGGGGCCAGATACGCAGTATTTT. The chain combines TRBV7-3 with TRBJ2-3; maybe TRBD1 (5 bases). Germline V gene lookup returns CDR1 SGHTA and CDR2 FQGTGA. Trimming stripped 3 bases from V and 4 bases from J, with 11 bases between. The CDR3 spans 14 residues.

The chain carries TRBV6-8 and TRBJ2-5; TRBD1 matches at 9 bases. The germline CDR1 and CDR2 sequences are MNHGY and SAAAGT. CDR3 length: 17 residues. J lost 5 bases, V lost 1 base, and 11 bases had no gene match. The CDR3 is CASSYFGTGSMWETQYF. The CDR3 DNA follows: TGTGCCAGCAGTTACTTTGGGACAGGGAGTATGTGGGAGACCCAGTACTTC.

This clonotype came up a few times. The chain joins TRBV11-1 to TRBJ2-1; 10 bases match TRBD2. Trimming at V came to 1 base and at J to 8 bases, leaving 8 bases not matched to a gene. This CDR3 has 16 amino acids. The germline V gene encodes CDR1 SGHAT and CDR2 FQDESV (reference sequence). CDR3 sequence (DNA): TGTGCCAGCAGCTTAGTGGGCCGACTAGCGGGTGATGAGCAGTTCTTC. This codes for CASSLVGRLAGDEQFF.

This clonotype came up a few times. The V and J genes are TRBV4-3 and TRBJ1-1; weak D call: TRBD1 (6 bases). CDR3 size: 14 residues. V lost 0 bases and J lost 11, with 16 bases in between. In germline, CDR1 is LGHNA, CDR2 YSLEER. The CDR3 coding sequence is TGCGCCAGCAGCCAAGATCGGGGGCGTAGGGAGGCTTTCTTT. Protein: CASSQDRGRREAFF.

CDR3 bases: TGTGCCAGCAGCTCCCGCGGAGGGGAGGCTTCTGGGGCCAACGTCCTGACTTTC. Protein product: CASSSRGGEASGANVLTF. The chain uses TRBV7-6 and TRBJ2-6, with a weak D call TRBD2 (6 bases). Germline CDR1 reads SGHVS; CDR2 reads FNYEAQ. The CDR3 length is 18 residues. V was shortened by 4 bases and J by 1 base, with 17 bases between the two germline ends.

The chain combines TRBV29-1 with TRBJ2-3; D is undetermined. CDR3 length: 13 amino acids. CDR1 is SQVTM, CDR2 ANQGSEA, per germline. Trimming took 4 bases from V and 2 from J, leaving 10 bases between them. The CDR3 is CSVAGPNTDTQYF. As DNA, the CDR3 is TGCAGCGTTGCGGGCCCCAACACAGATACGCAGTATTTT.

The chain employs TRBV2 and TRBJ2-7, with D hard to call. Between the trimmed V and J ends, which lost 3 bases and 2 bases, there was a span of 5 bases. Germline CDR1 and CDR2: SNHLY and FYNNEI. The CDR3 loop spans 12 amino acids. CDR3 sequence reads: CASSDTPYEQYF. CDR3 nucleotides: TGTGCCAGCAGTGACACCCCCTACGAGCAGTACTTC. Looking up the rest from reference TRBV2 and TRBJ2-7 gives the full variable domain: EPEVTQTPSHQVTQMGQEVILRCVPISNHLYFYWYRQILGQKVEFLVSFYNNEISEKSEIFDDQFSVERPDGSNFTLKIRSTKLEDSAMYFCASSDTPYEQYFGPGTRLTVT.

This chain links TRBV7-9 with TRBJ1-1, with D possibly TRBD1 on 5 matching bases. CDR3 length: 17 residues. The V gene lost 1 base and the J gene lost 5 bases, with 20 bases spanning the gap. Germline CDR1 and CDR2: SEHNR and FQNEAQ (reference sequence). CDR3 sequence (DNA): TGTGCCAGCAGCTTAGTTCGTGAGGGGCGATCGGGGACTGAAGCTTTCTTT. Amino acid sequence: CASSLVREGRSGTEAFF.

The chain combines TRBV6-6 with TRBJ2-7; D perhaps matches TRBD1 (5 bases). The CDR3 covers 12 residues. Germline CDR1 is MNHNY and CDR2 is SVGAGI (reference sequence). Deletions cut 6 bases from V and 4 bases from J, with 10 bases between. The CDR3 coding sequence is TGTGCCAGCAGACAGACAGATTACGAGCAGTACGTC. Encoded protein: CASRQTDYEQYV.

The rearrangement joins TRBV5-4 to TRBJ2-1; D remains ambiguous. Germline V CDR1 and CDR2: SGHNT, YYREEE (reference sequence). The CDR3 has 10 residues. V lost 7 bases and J 8 bases, leaving 7 bases between the germline ends. The CDR3 coding sequence is TGTGCCAGCGGACGTGATGAGCAGTTCTTC. Its protein is CASGRDEQFF.

V usage is TRBV9 and J usage is TRBJ1-2, with 7 bases fitting TRBD1. The V gene end was trimmed by 4 bases and the J gene end by 6 bases; junction bases not matched to a gene: 9. Germline loops: CDR1 SGDLS, CDR2 YYNGEE. The CDR3 loop spans 14 amino acids. The CDR3 loop reads CASSIPGTVHGYTF. The CDR3 DNA sequence: TGTGCCAGCAGCATCCCCGGGACAGTGCATGGCTACACCTTC.